The source of this T cell receptor (beta chain) is a study of blood T cell repertoires in COVID-19. Study-level background: From the United States, Italy and Spain came samples of acute and convalescent COVID-19. Nucleic acid was either cDNA or gDNA, and it came from T cells, B-cell-depleted T cells, or PBMCs.

Each participant's cohort was designated according to participant-reported clinical history. Germline V gene data show CDR1 as MGHDK and CDR2 as SYGVNS. This CDR3 spans 13 amino acids. The V and J ends lost 3 bases and 4 bases, in that order; junction bases with no gene match: 2. This table comes from immunoSEQ multiplex PCR, and its TCRdb copy is limited to in-frame clones, with some not included. The table lists 200,000 to 250,000 clones, around 83% of them singletons, with about 1.3% in the top ten. This chain joins TRBV25-1 and TRBJ1-2; TRBD1 aligns across 7 bases. Sequenced sample: PBMCs or T cells enriched from blood (not recorded which). This sequence originates from a woman aged 40 to 49 with acute COVID-19. The CDR3 here is CASSDGTAYGYTF. The CDR3 DNA follows: TGTGCCAGCAGTGACGGGACAGCCTATGGCTACACCTTC.